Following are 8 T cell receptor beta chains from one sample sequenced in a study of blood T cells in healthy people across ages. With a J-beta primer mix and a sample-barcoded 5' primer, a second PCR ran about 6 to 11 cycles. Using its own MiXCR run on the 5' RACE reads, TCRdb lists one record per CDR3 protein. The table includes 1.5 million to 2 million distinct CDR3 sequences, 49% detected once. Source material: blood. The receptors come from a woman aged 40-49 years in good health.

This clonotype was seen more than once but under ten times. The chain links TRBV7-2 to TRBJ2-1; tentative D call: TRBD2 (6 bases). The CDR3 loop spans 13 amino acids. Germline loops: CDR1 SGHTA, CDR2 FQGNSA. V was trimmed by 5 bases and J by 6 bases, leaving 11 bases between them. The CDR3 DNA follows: TGTGCCAGCAGCCCCACGGAGGGCAATGAGCAGTTCTTC. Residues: CASSPTEGNEQFF.

The CDR3 nucleotides read TGTGCCAGCAGCCACGGACCAGATACGCAGTATTTT. This codes for CASSHGPDTQYF. J is TRBJ2-3 and V is TRBV3-1; no clear D. The V end was cut by 3 bases, the J end by 4 bases, with 5 bases between. In germline, CDR1 is LGHDT, CDR2 YNNKEL (reference sequence). CDR3 length: 12 residues.

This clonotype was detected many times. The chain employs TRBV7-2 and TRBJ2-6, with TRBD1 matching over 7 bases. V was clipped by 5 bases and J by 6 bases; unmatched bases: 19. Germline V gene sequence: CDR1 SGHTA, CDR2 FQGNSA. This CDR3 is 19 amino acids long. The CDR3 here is CASSRDLAGGSSSANVLTF. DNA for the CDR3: TGTGCCAGCAGCCGCGATTTGGCAGGGGGTTCCTCTTCGGCCAACGTCCTGACTTTC.

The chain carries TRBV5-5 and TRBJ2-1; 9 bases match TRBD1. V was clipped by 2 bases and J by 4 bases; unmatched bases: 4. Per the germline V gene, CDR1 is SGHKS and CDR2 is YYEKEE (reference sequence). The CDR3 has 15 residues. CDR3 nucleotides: TGTGCCAGCAGCTTCCGGGACAGGGAGTACAATGAGCAGTTCTTC. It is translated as CASSFRDREYNEQFF. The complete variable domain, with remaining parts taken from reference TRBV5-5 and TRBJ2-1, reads DAGVTQSPTHLIKTRGQQVTLRCSPISGHKSVSWYQQVLGQGPQFIFQYYEKEERGRGNFPDRFSARQFPNYSSELNVNALLLGDSALYLCASSFRDREYNEQFFGPGTRLTVL.

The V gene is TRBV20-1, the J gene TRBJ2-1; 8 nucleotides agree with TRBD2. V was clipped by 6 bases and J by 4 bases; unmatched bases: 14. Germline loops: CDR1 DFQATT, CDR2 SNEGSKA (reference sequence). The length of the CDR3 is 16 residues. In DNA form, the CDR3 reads TGCAGTGCGGCAGATTGGGCGGGGGGAAATTACAATGAGCAGTTCTTC. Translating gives CSAADWAGGNYNEQFF.

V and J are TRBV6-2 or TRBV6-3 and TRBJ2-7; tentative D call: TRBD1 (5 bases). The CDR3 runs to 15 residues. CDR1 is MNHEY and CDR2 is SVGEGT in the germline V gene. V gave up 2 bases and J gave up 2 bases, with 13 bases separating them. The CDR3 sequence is CASSYLSDKPYEQYF. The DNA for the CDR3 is TGTGCCAGCAGTTACCTCTCGGACAAGCCCTACGAGCAGTACTTC.

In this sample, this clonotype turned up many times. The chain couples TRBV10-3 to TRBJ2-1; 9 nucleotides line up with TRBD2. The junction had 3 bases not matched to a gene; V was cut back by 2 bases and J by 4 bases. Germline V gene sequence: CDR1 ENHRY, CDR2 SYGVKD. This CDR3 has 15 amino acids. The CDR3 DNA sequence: TGTGCCATCAGTGAGGCTAGCGGGGTTTACAATGAGCAGTTCTTC. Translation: CAISEASGVYNEQFF.

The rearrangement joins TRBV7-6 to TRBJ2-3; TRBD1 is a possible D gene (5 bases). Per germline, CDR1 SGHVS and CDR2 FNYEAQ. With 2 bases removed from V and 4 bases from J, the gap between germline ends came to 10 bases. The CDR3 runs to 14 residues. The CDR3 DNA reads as TGTGCCAGCAGCTTATTAGGGGCGGCAGATACGCAGTATTTT. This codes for CASSLLGAADTQYF.